The 2 T cell receptor beta chains below were found in one sample sequenced in a study of blood T cell repertoires in COVID-19. The method was immunoSEQ multiplex PCR; TCRdb's version includes in-frame clones alone and lacks a portion of them. The sample gives around 140,000 clones, over 80% of which show up once; approximately 10% is in the top ten. The specimen was peripheral blood. The receptors were sampled from a man aged 60-69 years with active or convalescent COVID-19.

The gene calls are TRBV6-2 or TRBV6-3 and TRBJ2-7; 9 nucleotides agree with TRBD1. From germline, CDR1 is MNHEY and CDR2 SVGEGT. The CDR3 totals 14 residues. The V and J ends lost 5 bases and 2 bases, in that order; junction bases with no gene match: 4. The CDR3 spells CASSNRQGAYEQYF. CDR3 sequence (DNA): TGTGCCAGCAGTAATCGACAGGGGGCCTACGAGCAGTACTTC.

The chain joins TRBV3-1 (or the pseudogene TRBV3-2) to TRBJ1-1, with 7 bases identical to TRBD1. The V and J ends lost 2 bases and 5 bases, in that order; junction bases with no gene match: 5. CDR1 is LGHDT, CDR2 YNNKEL, per germline (reference sequence). This CDR3 contains 14 residues. In DNA form, the CDR3 reads TGTGCCAGCAGCCAAACCGACAGGGCAACTGAAGCTTTCTTT. The encoded protein is CASSQTDRATEAFF.